The T cell receptor (beta chain) under discussion was sequenced for a study of blood T cell repertoires in COVID-19 (dated by TCRdb to 2018 to 2020). In the study overall: The collaborator samples originated in the United States, Italy and Spain and spanned the acute and convalescent phases of COVID-19. Deeply sampled blood TCRbeta repertoires from subjects exposed to, actively infected with, or recovered from COVID-19 were included in the dataset. The prospective study material was composed of cDNA or gDNA derived from T cells, B-cell-depleted T cells, or PBMCs. Where available, HLA class I and class II types were obtained from metadata supplied by the sample provider rather than from assay-based typing. The repertoires were released in a freely available public database meant as a resource for research on the immune response to SARS-CoV-2. The sample metadata nearly always contained a de-identified subject ID, COVID-19 status, age in years and sex. The samples were drawn from two sources: the first 160 participants of the ongoing ImmuneRACE study, and 1,000 to 1,500 subjects contributed by 6 global collaborators.

Collaborating institutions collected whole blood in K2EDTA tubes following their own protocols. Collaborator samples were shipped for TCRbeta analysis as frozen whole blood, isolated PBMCs, or DNA extracted from either sample type. The immunoSEQ Assay, a bias-controlled multiplex PCR, was used to amplify TCRbeta CDR3 regions from genomic DNA. Per the authors' processing: Within the assay, amplification of reference gene primers was used to estimate how many nucleated cells each sample contained. Sequence reads were collapsed and filtered to measure the absolute abundance of every unique TCRbeta CDR3 rearrangement. For each sample, productive Simpson clonality was calculated as the square root of Simpson's diversity index over productive rearrangements. TCRdb's version of the immuneACCESS table is confined to in-frame rearrangements and falls short of the full clone set. An unresolved V gene accounts for under half of the shortfall where checked; the remainder is of unknown origin. D and trimming were read from the DNA, whereas the V and J calls and clone size are those reported in that table. Counted in this sample were a few hundred thousand clones; 86% of them appeared once. The top ten hold about 4% of the sample.

CDR1 and CDR2 were assigned from the germline V gene as SGHRS and YFSETQ. Relative to germline, V is 0 bases shorter and J is 1 base shorter, with 10 bases between their ends. Measured from the cysteine to the phenylalanine, the CDR3 is 15 residues long. Of the read, only the CDR3 DNA is kept; its 45 bases are in frame from base 1. This clone was detected only a few times. It lacks a known antigen. Qualities for individual bases were not recorded, and no much larger clone is one base off. What the work shows at the level of the full study, not this receptor alone: The quantity of clinical and demographic metadata differed by source and by participant and was supplied without curation.

This chain is built from TRBV5-1 and TRBJ1-1, with the D gene call left open. Input material: peripheral blood. The TCR sequence derives from a young man with active or convalescent COVID-19. The CDR3 region has the sequence CASSLGGGWNTEAFF. The nucleotides are TGCGCCAGCAGCTTGGGAGGCGGTTGGAACACTGAAGCTTTCTTT.